These T cell receptor beta chains were read from a single sample in a study of cytomegalovirus exposure and HLA in healthy donors. Profiling relied on immunoSEQ multiplex PCR, and the TCRdb table lists in-frame clones only, not all of them. This sample has a few hundred thousand clones; roughly 83% occur once, and the top ten carry 1.1% to 1.5%. Sequenced sample: PBMCs. These receptors were taken from a girl aged 10 to 17 in good health and CMV-seronegative. The CDR3 runs from the conserved cysteine through the conserved F or W.

V	J	CDR3
TRBV29-1	TRBJ2-7	CSVEDLGTGNEQYF
TRBV7-9	TRBJ1-3	CASSLQGARFGNTIYF
TRBV5-1	TRBJ2-7	CASSLDDSRTPYEQYF
TRBV2	TRBJ2-7	CASSETGRTYEQYF
TRBV19	TRBJ2-1	CASSIMRDRYNEQFF
TRBV4-3	TRBJ1-1	CASSQDKVDSTGLQAFF
TRBV28	TRBJ2-1	CASSSSIGGNEQFF
TRBV21-1	TRBJ1-4	CASSKEGAEKLFF
TRBV27	TRBJ2-4	CASSLSGQGFQNIQYF
TRBV19	TRBJ2-3	CASSIGGGTQYF
TRBV2	TRBJ2-6	CASSGSTSGANVLTF
TRBV18	TRBJ1-1	CASSPRPDRMNTEAFF
TRBV6-5	TRBJ1-2	CASSWTGANYGYTF
TRBV18	TRBJ1-1	CASSPGQGNTEAFF
TRBV29-1	TRBJ2-4	CSVGGAQGAAKNIQYF
TRBV29-1	TRBJ1-1	CSVNRGQVMVDAEAFF
TRBV7-2	TRBJ2-2	CASSRAGDTGELFF
TRBV28	TRBJ1-6	CASSLAGTEPLYSPLHF
TRBV19	TRBJ2-6	CASSSYRGSLGGGANVLTF
TRBV2	TRBJ2-1	CASRTGTGSYNEQFF
TRBV4-1	TRBJ2-1	CASSEAGSLYNEQFF
TRBV5-5	TRBJ2-7	CATHKLAVAYEQYF
TRBV27	TRBJ2-7	CASSMNRRDRGNYEQYF
TRBV5-1	TRBJ2-2	CASRLRGEHTGELFF
TRBV2	TRBJ2-1	CASRGPGLAVTSYNEQFF
TRBV19	TRBJ1-6	CASSIPSTGPRGPLHF
TRBV28	TRBJ1-5	CASRAQGVGALVQPQHF
TRBV10-2	TRBJ2-1	CATSQGHYNEQFF
TRBV27	TRBJ2-6	CASSLSRLEAGANVLTF
TRBV28	TRBJ1-2	CASSPPRLHGYTF
TRBV7-2	TRBJ2-6	CASSFLPGQNSGANVLTF
TRBV19	TRBJ2-1	CASSMVREGGEQFF
TRBV7-3	TRBJ2-3	CASSLNSLASTDTQYF
TRBV9	TRBJ1-4	CASSLLEGNEKLFF
TRBV19	TRBJ1-1	CASSPAPGQGRTEAFF
TRBV5-1	TRBJ1-5	CASSLVPGDSNQPQHF
TRBV7-8	TRBJ1-5	CASSLAGRGQPQHF
TRBV4-3	TRBJ2-7	CASSGETDHIRVYAVLGQYF
TRBV19	TRBJ2-5	CATNTPGTTDKETQYF
TRBV5-1	TRBJ2-7	CASSFQDKGEQYF
TRBV5-4	TRBJ2-2	CASSYGLALTNTGELFF
TRBV5-1	.	CASSQRAPGTGFYEQYF